The sequence of this T cell receptor beta chain was determined in a study of CXCR4 blockade with PD-1 therapy in pancreatic cancer. Assay used: immunoSEQ multiplex PCR; TCRdb lists only in-frame clones, some missing. The sample carries roughly 3,500 clones, more than 35% recorded once. The CDR3 contains 15 residues. V was shortened by 5 bases and J by 6 bases, with 19 bases between the two germline ends. The germline V gene has CDR1 SGHNT and CDR2 YENEEA. Study results and caveats: Tumors were clonally expanded, mean 0.14 versus 0.05 in healthy blood. More frequent amino acid clones had more nucleotide rearrangements, suggesting convergent selection.

This clone was seen a handful of times. Antigen specificity is unknown. These archived tumors were resected from patients never given neoadjuvant therapy beforehand. This receptor was obtained from a human donor with pancreatic ductal adenocarcinoma. Sequencing was carried out using tumor tissue. The chain employs TRBV11-3 and TRBJ1-1; D may be TRBD1 (5 bases). CDR3 sequence: CASSARGQAIAEAFF. Here the CDR3 DNA reads TGTGCCAGCAGCGCGCGGGGCCAGGCGATTGCTGAAGCTTTCTTT. Drawing the rest from reference TRBV11-3 and TRBJ1-1, the complete variable domain is EAGVVQSPRYKIIEKKQPVAFWCNPISGHNTLYWYLQNLGQGPELLIRYENEEAVDDSQLPKDRFSAERLKGVDSTLKIQPAELGDSAVYLCASSARGQAIAEAFFGQGTRLTVV.